This T cell receptor (beta chain) derives from a study of cytotoxic CD8 clonotypes in ibrutinib-treated CLL. Whole-study context: For this cohort, patients were about a dozen relapsed/refractory and roughly 14 treatment-naive, while fewer than 18 were IGHV unmutated. Samples had a mean of 255,043 productive templates and approximately 90,000 productive rearrangements.

This CDR3 comprises 17 residues. In the case of this clone: What it binds is unknown.

General study points: Exceeding age-matched healthy donors, baseline clonality also tracked the counts of circulating CD8+ T cells. Clonality went up at the time of ibrutinib response, stayed stable in sustained remission, and later dropped back toward its baseline level at progression.

Some clones are missing from TCRdb's copy, which holds only in-frame ones; the method was immunoSEQ multiplex PCR. The sample lists 150,000 to 200,000 clones, roughly 90% seen once, with approximately 2.9% in the top ten. The TCR sequence derives from a human donor with chronic lymphocytic leukemia. The sequencing used PBMCs, collected at disease progression, from a patient treated with ibrutinib. The chain couples TRBV21-1 to TRBJ1-4; TRBD1 was called by the table and not checked on the DNA. TRBV21-1 is designated a pseudogene. CDR3 nucleotides: TGTGCCAGCACCCAAAAGGGGGTAACGCGTGGGTATGAAAAACTGTTTTTT. It encodes CASTQKGVTRGYEKLFF.